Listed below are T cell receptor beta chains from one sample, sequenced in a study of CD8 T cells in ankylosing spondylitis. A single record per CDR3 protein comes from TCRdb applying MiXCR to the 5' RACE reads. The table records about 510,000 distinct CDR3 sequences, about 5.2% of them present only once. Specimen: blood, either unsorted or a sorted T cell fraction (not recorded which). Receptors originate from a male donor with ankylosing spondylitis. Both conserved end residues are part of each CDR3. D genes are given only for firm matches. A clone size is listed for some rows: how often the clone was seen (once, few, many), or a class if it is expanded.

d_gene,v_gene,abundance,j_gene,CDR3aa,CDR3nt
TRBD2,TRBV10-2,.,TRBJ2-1,CASSNGLAGEDEQFF,TGCGCCAGCAGTAACGGACTAGCGGGAGAAGATGAGCAGTTCTTC
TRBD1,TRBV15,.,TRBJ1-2,CATSSDRGDYGYTF,TGTGCCACCAGCAGCGACAGGGGCGACTATGGCTACACCTTC
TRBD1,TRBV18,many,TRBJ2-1,CASSPYTGVYNEQFF,TGTGCCAGCTCACCGTATACAGGGGTCTACAATGAGCAGTTCTTC
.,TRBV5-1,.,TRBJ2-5,CASSSMDGGETQYF,TGCGCCAGCAGCTCGATGGACGGCGGAGAGACCCAGTACTTC
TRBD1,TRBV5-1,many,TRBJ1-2,CASSLRGLNYGYTF,TGCGCCAGCAGCCTCAGGGGGCTTAACTATGGCTACACCTTC
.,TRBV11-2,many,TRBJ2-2,CASSPGTPGELFF,TGTGCCAGCAGCCCAGGGACTCCCGGGGAGCTGTTTTTT
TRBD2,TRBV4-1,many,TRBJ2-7,CASSRTRDYAYEQYF,TGCGCCAGCAGTAGAACCCGGGACTATGCCTACGAGCAGTACTTC
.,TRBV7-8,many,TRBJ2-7,CASSQKISGHLSYEQYF,TGTGCCAGCAGCCAAAAAATATCGGGACACCTCTCCTACGAGCAGTACTTC
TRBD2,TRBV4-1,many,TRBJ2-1,CASSQLREGYNEQFF,TGCGCCAGCAGCCAATTGCGGGAGGGTTACAATGAGCAGTTCTTC
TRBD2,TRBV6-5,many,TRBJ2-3,CASSSAGSTDTQYF,TGTGCCAGCAGTTCAGCGGGGAGCACAGATACGCAGTATTTT
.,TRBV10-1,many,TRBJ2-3,CASSYLNPSTDTQYF,TGCGCCAGCAGTTACCTGAATCCGAGCACAGATACGCAGTATTTT
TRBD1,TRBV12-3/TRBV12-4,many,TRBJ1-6,CASSWDRDNNSPLHF,TGTGCCAGCAGCTGGGACAGGGATAATAATTCACCCCTCCACTTT
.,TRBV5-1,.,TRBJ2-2,CASSLVAGSTGELFF,TGCGCCAGCAGCTTGGTGGCGGGATCCACCGGGGAGCTGTTTTTT
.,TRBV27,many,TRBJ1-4,CASSPIGRGANEKLFF,TGTGCCAGCAGTCCTATTGGGAGGGGTGCTAATGAAAAACTGTTTTTT
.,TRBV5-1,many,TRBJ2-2,CASRPGPNTGELFF,TGCGCCAGCCGTCCGGGACCGAACACCGGGGAGCTGTTTTTT
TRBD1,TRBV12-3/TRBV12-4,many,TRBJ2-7,CATGTAYEQYF,TGTGCCACCGGGACAGCTTACGAGCAGTACTTC
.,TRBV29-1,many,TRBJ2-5,CSVEQGQAQYF,TGCAGCGTCGAACAGGGCCAGGCCCAGTACTTC
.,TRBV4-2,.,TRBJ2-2,CASSPGLLASNTGELFF,TGTGCCAGCAGCCCCGGGCTCCTCGCCTCCAACACCGGGGAGCTGTTTTTT
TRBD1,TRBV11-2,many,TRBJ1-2,CASSTDRGLWYGYTF,TGTGCCAGCAGCACAGACAGGGGGCTGTGGTATGGCTACACCTTC
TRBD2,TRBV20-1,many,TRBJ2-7,CSATSGYTYEQYF,TGCAGTGCTACTAGCGGCTATACCTACGAGCAGTACTTC